This T cell receptor beta chain was sequenced for a study of cytomegalovirus exposure and HLA in healthy donors (TCRdb year 2017). Regarding the study in general: An earlier analysis of about 560 of the donors reported under 300 Gb of sequence data and 117 million unique TCR beta sequences obtained from around 180 million T cells. Of the 398 genotyped donors, approximately 80% fell in the genetic ancestry cluster associated with self-reported Caucasian donors. Several DR-DQ haplotypes were handled as single units for association and clustering, since linkage in the cohort was strong. All discovery cohort repertoires had been generated on a single sequencing platform. The later analysis used no new phenotypic data to find candidate immune exposures, relying instead on TCR beta sequences and their occurrence across donors. An earlier analysis of 587 of the donors used high-throughput TCR beta sequencing to judge whether each TCR beta V gene segment behaved as functional or pseudogenic. Typing coverage differed by locus: A, B, C, DRB1 and DQB1 were typed in roughly 620-630 donors, DQA1 in about 500, DPA1 in approximately 600, and DPB1 in just under 490. To predict cytomegalovirus infection status, the study combined high-throughput TCR immunosequencing, statistical association of individual TCRs with disease status, and machine learning. Donor age, sex, ethnicity and CMV serostatus were compiled together with the repertoire data. A separate validation cohort of approximately 130 different subjects was used in addition to the 666-subject first cohort. An early release covering roughly 600 HLA-typed donors comprised 250 to 350 gigabases of sequencing data and roughly 85 million unique TCR sequences. HLA typing covered class I and class II loci at four-digit resolution. The T cell repertoires of roughly 660 subjects were profiled by immunosequencing and related to cytomegalovirus serostatus. The study aimed to test whether cataloging public T cell receptors could reveal signatures of past pathogen exposure. A later analysis re-examined previously published TCR beta repertoires from about 700 donors and added high-resolution HLA genotyping to investigate patterns of TCR occurrence. On average, approximately 250,000 unique TCR beta nucleotide sequences were sequenced per donor among a few hundred genotyped donors of the cohort, with about 19% of those sequences being non-productive. A later genetic analysis used genome-wide SNP genotypes for about three fifths of the 666 donors, treating that subset as a discovery cohort. Study-wide findings and limitations: At a false discovery rate of 0.05, a later analysis linked roughly 17,000 TCR beta sequences to specific HLA alleles. Roughly uniform sequencing depth across donors was assumed in presence/absence analyses, although this assumption may not hold. Cytomegalovirus status was reported to be diagnosed by the classifier with high specificity and sensitivity in both the original and validation cohorts. According to the authors, the approach could potentially be generalized to other disease states and immunological phenotypes. In a later analysis, most CMV-associated TCR beta chains were found to appear HLA-restricted, with HLA associations seemingly driven largely by CMV exposure. Compared with the approximately 700-donor mean, donors in an Asian-associated ancestry cluster had fewer N-insertions in productive TCRs, according to a later genetic analysis. Because counts were too low, 15 or so rarely observed V segments, including chromosome 9 orphons, were excluded from the earlier analysis of around 590 of the donors. Most TCR sequences were observed very rarely across donors, whereas some public TCRs were present in many individuals. Several of the top co-occurrence clusters appeared to be linked to parvovirus B19, influenza, CMV and Epstein-Barr virus, according to a later analysis. Linkage disequilibrium might explain the correlated functional status among segregating V segments, but an unknown experimental factor could not be ruled out. A further reported finding was that TCR beta sequences accurately predicted the HLA-A and HLA-B alleles for most subjects in the first cohort. In this cohort, only TCR beta chains were sequenced, and detectable features were limited by the absence of alpha or paired-chain data. In a later analysis, HLA-associated TCR beta chains showed more clonal expansion and lower generation probabilities than non-associated chains that were equally common. Because some donors lacked HLA typing at each locus, the association tests relied only on the typed subset. The 87-base-pair reads could not distinguish some IMGT-functional V segments, including TRBV6-2 and TRBV6-3, so those segments were excluded. V-gene and J-gene trimming of TCR beta chains was associated with a missense DCLRE1C variant in a later genetic analysis, and the association was replicated in an independent cohort. When HLA alleles, especially DR and DQ, strongly co-occurred, TCR associations were difficult to assign to individual alleles. A group of highly shared sequence variants was considered likely to be a technical artifact of the sequencing pipeline. According to a later analysis, TCR association rates differed among HLA loci, with DRB1 alleles showing the most associated TCRs and HLA-C alleles showing the fewest. In an earlier analysis of 500 to 650 of the donors, most TCR beta V segments appeared in productive rearrangements about 90% or about 30% of the time, broadly matching IMGT annotations. In vitro tests confirmed that a few of the cytomegalovirus-associated TCR beta chains recognize cytomegalovirus antigens. The study listed 170 or so TCR beta chains as associated with cytomegalovirus. Immune exposure information for the cohort was limited to CMV serostatus.

Reading from cysteine to phenylalanine, the CDR3 counts 16 amino acids. Of all the DNA, just the CDR3 is kept, 48 bases in frame from base 1. Trimming accounts for 2 bases at V and 6 bases at J, while the number of junction bases matched to no gene is 6. CDR1 is given as SNHLY and CDR2 as FYNNEI, both from the germline V gene. To prepare the library, the immunoSEQ multiplex PCR assay was applied. For the multiplex PCR, a mixture combining 60 forward primers for TCR Vbeta segments and 13 reverse primers for TCR Jbeta segments was used. The CDR3 region of rearranged TCR beta genes was amplified from genomic DNA with a multiplex PCR assay. The Illumina HiSeq System was used to sequence the amplified TCR beta libraries as 87-base-pair reads. On the study's bioinformatics: Across the roughly 670 repertoires, a later analysis counted 78 million or so unique TCR beta chains, roughly 11 million of which were shared by at least two donors. A nearest-neighbor algorithm error-corrected the raw reads and collapsed the reads into unique sequences, merging closely related sequences to remove PCR and sequencing errors. Alignment of CDR3 sequences to IMGT reference sequences was used to assign V, D and J gene segments. For a sequence to be retained, a match of at least six nucleotides was required to both a V gene segment and a J gene segment. Rearrangements were classified as productive when the CDR3 lacked stop codons and remained in frame with V and J, and all other rearrangements were classified as non-productive. CDR3 was defined by IMGT convention, running from the second conserved V-encoded cysteine to the conserved J-encoded phenylalanine. Sequences without an unambiguous match to a single V gene segment were excluded from the earlier analysis of almost 600 of the donors. In an earlier analysis of a few hundred of the donors, V segments were called functional above 56.7% productive rearrangements and were called segregating when the between-donor standard deviation exceeded 5%. A statistical classification framework was built for diagnosing cytomegalovirus status from the catalog of TCR beta chain sequences. In a later analysis, V and J genes were assigned by comparing TCR nucleotide sequences against IMGT/GENE-DB human TR gene sequences. A later analysis assigned CDR3 sequences and most-parsimonious VDJ recombination scenarios with the TCRdist pipeline. In a later analysis, each TCR beta chain was defined by its CDR3 amino acid sequence together with its V-gene family, and reads without a unique V-gene family were excluded. In a later analysis, nearly 600 highly shared, low-generation-probability nucleotide sequences were removed to address suspected cross-contamination and a sequencing artifact. In a later analysis, a clonal expansion index was calculated for each public chain from normalized within-repertoire ranks of inferred template counts. A later analysis computed generation probabilities with a VDJ recombination model fitted to out-of-frame rearrangements, and checked the results against IGoR. A later analysis scored TCR-TCR, TCR-HLA and TCR-CMV co-occurrence with hypergeometric tests, applying a repertoire-size bias correction to TCR pairs. In a later analysis, false discovery rates were estimated by permuting HLA or CMV assignments 20 times. In a later analysis, co-occurring TCRs were grouped using DBSCAN, and TCRdist sequence similarity was added for clustering within HLA-allele-positive subsets. For co-occurrence clustering, repertoires with fewer than 30,000 or more than 120,000 public chains were excluded, along with several repertoires with anomalous nucleotide sharing. TCRdb holds this immuneACCESS table with in-frame rearrangements only. Some clones are missing; in checked studies, unresolved V genes explain under half, and the rest has no known cause. V and J calls and clone size are given by that table; D and trimming were obtained from the DNA. This sample comprises roughly 150,000 clones, more than 75% of them detected only once. Of the sample, less than 2.5% falls within the top ten clones.

Details on this clone: Its antigen is unknown. Base qualities are not provided; no much larger clone lies one nucleotide away.

The cohort was made up of 650 to 700 healthy bone marrow donors. All cohort members were sampled while nominally healthy, although unrecorded immune exposures were likely present. The donor was CMV seronegative and was included in the group of about 400 seronegative cohort members. A peripheral blood sample was provided by each donor, and peripheral blood mononuclear cells were used for TCR beta sequencing. The Qiagen DNeasy Blood Extraction Kit was used to extract genomic DNA from the blood cell samples. The source material was PBMCs. This chain is built from TRBV2 and TRBJ2-1, with TRBD2 matching 11 junction bases. The sequence was collected from a woman in her late teens or twenties in good health and CMV-seronegative. The CDR3 here reads CASSEKTSGIVNEQFF. The nucleotides read TGTGCCAGCAGTGAAAAGACTAGCGGGATAGTCAATGAGCAGTTCTTC. Supplemented by the reference TRBV2 and TRBJ2-1 proteins around the CDR3, the complete variable domain is EPEVTQTPSHQVTQMGQEVILRCVPISNHLYFYWYRQILGQKVEFLVSFYNNEISEKSEIFDDQFSVERPDGSNFTLKIRSTKLEDSAMYFCASSEKTSGIVNEQFFGPGTRLTVL.